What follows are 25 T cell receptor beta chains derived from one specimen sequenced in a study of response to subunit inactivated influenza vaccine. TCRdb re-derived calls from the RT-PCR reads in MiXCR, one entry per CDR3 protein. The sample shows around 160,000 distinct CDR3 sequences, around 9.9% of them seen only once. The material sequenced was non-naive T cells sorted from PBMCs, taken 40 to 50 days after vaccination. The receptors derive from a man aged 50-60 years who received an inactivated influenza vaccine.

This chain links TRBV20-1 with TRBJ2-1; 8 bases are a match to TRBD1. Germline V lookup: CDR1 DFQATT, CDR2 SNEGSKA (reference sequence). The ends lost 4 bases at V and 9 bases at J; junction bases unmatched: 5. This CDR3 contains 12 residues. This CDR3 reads CSATRQGLEQFF. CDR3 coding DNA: TGCAGTGCTACCCGACAGGGGCTTGAGCAGTTCTTC.

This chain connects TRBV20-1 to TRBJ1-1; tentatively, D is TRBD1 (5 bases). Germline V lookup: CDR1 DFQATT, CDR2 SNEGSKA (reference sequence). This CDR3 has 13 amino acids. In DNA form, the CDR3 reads TGCAGCGGGGGAGGAGGGATAAACACTGAAGCTTTCTTT. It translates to CSGGGGINTEAFF.

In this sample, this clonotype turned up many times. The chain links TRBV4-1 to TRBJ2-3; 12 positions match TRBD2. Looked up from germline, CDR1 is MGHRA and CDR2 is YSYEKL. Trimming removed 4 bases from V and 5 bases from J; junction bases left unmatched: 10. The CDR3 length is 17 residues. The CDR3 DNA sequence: TGCGCCAGCAGCCGAGGACTAGCGGGGCCTCGGGGAGATACGCAGTATTTT. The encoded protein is CASSRGLAGPRGDTQYF.

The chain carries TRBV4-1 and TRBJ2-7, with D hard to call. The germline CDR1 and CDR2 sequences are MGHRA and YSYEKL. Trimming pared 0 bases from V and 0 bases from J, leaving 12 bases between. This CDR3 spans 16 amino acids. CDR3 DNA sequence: TGCGCCAGCAGCCAAGAAGGTGGGCTAGACTCCTACGAGCAGTACTTC. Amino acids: CASSQEGGLDSYEQYF.

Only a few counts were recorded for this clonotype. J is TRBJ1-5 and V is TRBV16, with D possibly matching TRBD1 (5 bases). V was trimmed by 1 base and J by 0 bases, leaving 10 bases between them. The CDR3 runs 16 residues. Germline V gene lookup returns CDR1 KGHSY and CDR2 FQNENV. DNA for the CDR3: TGTGCCAGCAGCCAATTTACGGACATTAGCAATCAGCCCCAGCATTTT. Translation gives CASSQFTDISNQPQHF.

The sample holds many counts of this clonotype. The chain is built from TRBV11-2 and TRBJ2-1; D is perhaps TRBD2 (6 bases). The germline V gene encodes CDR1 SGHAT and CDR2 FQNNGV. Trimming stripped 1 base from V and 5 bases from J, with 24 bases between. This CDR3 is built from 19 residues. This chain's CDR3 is CASSLVPSLAETPNNEQFF. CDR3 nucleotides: TGTGCCAGCAGCTTAGTTCCTTCGTTAGCGGAAACCCCCAACAATGAGCAGTTCTTC. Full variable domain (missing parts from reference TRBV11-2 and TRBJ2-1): EAGVAQSPRYKIIEKRQSVAFWCNPISGHATLYWYQQILGQGPKLLIQFQNNGVVDDSQLPKDRFSAERLKGVDSTLKIQPAKLEDSAVYLCASSLVPSLAETPNNEQFFGPGTRLTVL.

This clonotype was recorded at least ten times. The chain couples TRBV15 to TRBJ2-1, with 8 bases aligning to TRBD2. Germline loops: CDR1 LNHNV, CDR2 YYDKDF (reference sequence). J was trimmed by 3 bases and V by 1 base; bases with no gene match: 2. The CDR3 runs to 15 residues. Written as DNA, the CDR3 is TGTGCCACCAGCAGAGTTAGCGGGGTCTACAATGAGCAGTTCTTC. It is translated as CATSRVSGVYNEQFF.

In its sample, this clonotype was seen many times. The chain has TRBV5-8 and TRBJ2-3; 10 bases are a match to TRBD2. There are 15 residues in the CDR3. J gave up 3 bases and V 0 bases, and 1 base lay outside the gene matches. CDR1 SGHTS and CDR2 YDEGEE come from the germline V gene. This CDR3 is CASSLELAGTDTQYF. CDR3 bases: TGTGCCAGCAGCTTGGAACTAGCGGGAACAGATACGCAGTATTTT.

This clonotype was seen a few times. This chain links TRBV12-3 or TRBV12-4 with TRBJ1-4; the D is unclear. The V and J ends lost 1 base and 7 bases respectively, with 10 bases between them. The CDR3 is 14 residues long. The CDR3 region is CASSLGALGEKLFF. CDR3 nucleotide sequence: TGTGCCAGCAGTTTAGGGGCCCTAGGTGAAAAACTGTTTTTT.

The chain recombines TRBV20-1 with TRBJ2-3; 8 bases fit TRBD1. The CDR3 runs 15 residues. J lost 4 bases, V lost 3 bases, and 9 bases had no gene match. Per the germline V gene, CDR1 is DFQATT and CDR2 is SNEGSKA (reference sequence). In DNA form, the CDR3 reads TGCAGTGCTAGGTTGGACAGGGTATTCGCAGATACGCAGTATTTT. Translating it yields CSARLDRVFADTQYF.

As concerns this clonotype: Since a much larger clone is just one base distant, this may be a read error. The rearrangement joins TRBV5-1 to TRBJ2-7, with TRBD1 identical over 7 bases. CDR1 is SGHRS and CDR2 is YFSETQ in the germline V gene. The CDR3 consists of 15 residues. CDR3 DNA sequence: TGCTCCAGCAGCTTAACAGGGGCCCTCTCCTACGAGCAGTACTTC. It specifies CSSSLTGALSYEQYF.

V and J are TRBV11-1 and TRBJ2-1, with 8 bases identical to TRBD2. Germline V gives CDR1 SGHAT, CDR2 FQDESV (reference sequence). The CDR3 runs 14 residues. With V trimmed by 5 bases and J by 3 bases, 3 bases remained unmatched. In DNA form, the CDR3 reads TGTGCCAGCAGCCGGGAGGGCCTCTACAATGAGCAGTTCTTC. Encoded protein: CASSREGLYNEQFF.

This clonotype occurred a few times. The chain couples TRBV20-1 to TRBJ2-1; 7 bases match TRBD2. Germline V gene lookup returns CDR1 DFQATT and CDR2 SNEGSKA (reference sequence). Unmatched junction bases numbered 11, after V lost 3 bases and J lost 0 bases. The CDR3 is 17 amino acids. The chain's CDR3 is CSARDSGGTSSYNEQFF. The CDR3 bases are TGCAGTGCTAGGGACTCGGGAGGCACGAGCTCCTACAATGAGCAGTTCTTC.

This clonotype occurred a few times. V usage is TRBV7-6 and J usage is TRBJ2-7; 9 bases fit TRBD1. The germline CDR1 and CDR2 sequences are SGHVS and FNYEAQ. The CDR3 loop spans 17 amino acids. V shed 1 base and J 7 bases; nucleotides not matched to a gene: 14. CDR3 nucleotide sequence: TGTGCCAGCAGCTTAGAACCCCCGACAGGGGGGCAAGGGGAGCAGTACTTC. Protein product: CASSLEPPTGGQGEQYF.

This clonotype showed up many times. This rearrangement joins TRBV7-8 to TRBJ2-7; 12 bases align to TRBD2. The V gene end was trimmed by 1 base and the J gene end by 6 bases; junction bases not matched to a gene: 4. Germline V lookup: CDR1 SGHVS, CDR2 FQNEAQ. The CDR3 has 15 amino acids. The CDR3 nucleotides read TGTGCCAGCAGCTTAGATCTAGCGGGGGGGCGCGAGCAGTACTTC. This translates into CASSLDLAGGREQYF.

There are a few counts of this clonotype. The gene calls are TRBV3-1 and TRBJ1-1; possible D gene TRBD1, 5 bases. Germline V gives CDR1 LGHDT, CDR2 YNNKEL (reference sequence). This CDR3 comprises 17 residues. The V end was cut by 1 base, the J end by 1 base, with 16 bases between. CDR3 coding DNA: TGTGCCAGCAGCCAAGTCGTTAAGGGACCGAAGAACACTGAAGCTTTCTTT. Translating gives CASSQVVKGPKNTEAFF.

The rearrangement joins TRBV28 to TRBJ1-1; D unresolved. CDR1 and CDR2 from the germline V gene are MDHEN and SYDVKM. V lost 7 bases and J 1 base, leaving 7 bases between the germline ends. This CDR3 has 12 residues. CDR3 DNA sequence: TGTGCCAGCAACAGTGGGAACACTGAAGCTTTCTTT. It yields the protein CASNSGNTEAFF. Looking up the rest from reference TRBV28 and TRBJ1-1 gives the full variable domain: DVKVTQSSRYLVKRTGEKVFLECVQDMDHENMFWYRQDPGLGLRLIYFSYDVKMKEKGDIPEGYSVSREKKERFSLILESASTNQTSMYLCASNSGNTEAFFGQGTRLTVV.

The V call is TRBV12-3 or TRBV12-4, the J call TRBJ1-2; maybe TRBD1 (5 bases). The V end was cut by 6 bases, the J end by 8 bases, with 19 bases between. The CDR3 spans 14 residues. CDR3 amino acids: CASSPFRVREGYTF. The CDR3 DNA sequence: TGTGCCAGCAGCCCTTTCAGGGTTAGGGAGGGCTACACCTTC.

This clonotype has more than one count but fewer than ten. This chain's CDR3 is CASSEIEGVYGYTF. The DNA for the CDR3 is TGTGCCAGCAGTGAAATAGAGGGGGTCTATGGCTACACCTTC. This chain connects TRBV6-1 to TRBJ1-2; D is possibly TRBD1 (6 bases). CDR1 MNHNS and CDR2 SASEGT come from the germline V gene. V gave up 2 bases and J gave up 4 bases, with 11 bases separating them. The CDR3 loop spans 14 amino acids.

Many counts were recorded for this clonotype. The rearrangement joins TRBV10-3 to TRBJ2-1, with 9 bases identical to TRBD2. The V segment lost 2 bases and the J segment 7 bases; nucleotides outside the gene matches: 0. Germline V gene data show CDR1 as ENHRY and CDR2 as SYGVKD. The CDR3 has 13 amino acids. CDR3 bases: TGTGCCATCAGTGAGGGACTAGCGAATGAGCAGTTCTTC. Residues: CAISEGLANEQFF.

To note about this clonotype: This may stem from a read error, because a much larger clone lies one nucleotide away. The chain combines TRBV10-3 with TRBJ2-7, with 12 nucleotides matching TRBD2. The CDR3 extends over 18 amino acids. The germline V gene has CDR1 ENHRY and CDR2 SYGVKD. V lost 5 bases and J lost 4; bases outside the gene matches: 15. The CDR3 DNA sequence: TGTGCCATCAGTTTAGCCGGGACTAGCGGGCATGAAGTGTACGAGCAGTACTTC. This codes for CAISLAGTSGHEVYEQYF.

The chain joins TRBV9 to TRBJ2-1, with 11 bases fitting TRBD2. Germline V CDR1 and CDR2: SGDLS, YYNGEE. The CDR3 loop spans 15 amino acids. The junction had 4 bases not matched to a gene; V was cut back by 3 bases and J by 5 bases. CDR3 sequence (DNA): TGTGCCAGCAGCGAAGGGACTAGCGGAGACAATGAGCAGTTCTTC. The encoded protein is CASSEGTSGDNEQFF.

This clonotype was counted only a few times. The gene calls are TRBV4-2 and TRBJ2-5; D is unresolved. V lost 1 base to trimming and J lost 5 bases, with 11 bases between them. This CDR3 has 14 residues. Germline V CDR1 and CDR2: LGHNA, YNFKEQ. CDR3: CASSQGQSRETQYF. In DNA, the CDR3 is TGTGCCAGCAGCCAAGGGCAGTCTCGGGAGACCCAGTACTTC.

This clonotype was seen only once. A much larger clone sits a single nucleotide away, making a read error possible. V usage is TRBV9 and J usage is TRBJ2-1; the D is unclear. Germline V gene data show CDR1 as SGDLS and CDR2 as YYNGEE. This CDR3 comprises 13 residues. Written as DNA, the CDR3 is TGTGCCGGCAGCCCCGTGCCTTCTATTGAGCAGTTCTTC. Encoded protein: CAGSPVPSIEQFF.

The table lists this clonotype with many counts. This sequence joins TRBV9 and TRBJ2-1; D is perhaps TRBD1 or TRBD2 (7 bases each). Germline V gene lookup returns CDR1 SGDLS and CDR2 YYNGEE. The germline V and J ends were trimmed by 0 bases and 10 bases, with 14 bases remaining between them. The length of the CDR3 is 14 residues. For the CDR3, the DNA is TGTGCCAGCAGCGTAGAGCAGGGAGGGGGCGAGCAGTTCTTC. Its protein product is CASSVEQGGGEQFF.